The entry that follows covers one T cell receptor (beta chain) sequence. The antigen is unknown. This record belongs to a study of radiation and T cells in renal cell carcinoma. Findings of the study overall: From baseline, blood top tumor clonotypes peaked at 2 weeks post-radiation.

The time point is: blood 2 weeks post-SBRT. Treatment specified: 15 Gy SBRT to primary tumor, nephrectomy 4 weeks later. Serial blood draws occurred at baseline and 2 and 4 weeks post-SBRT. Germline V gene sequence: CDR1 MNHEY, CDR2 SVGAGI. Trimming stripped 2 bases from V and 1 base from J, with 12 bases between. The CDR3 runs to 15 residues. Libraries were prepared by immunoSEQ multiplex PCR; TCRdb keeps only in-frame clonotypes and omits some of them. This table has roughly 140,000 clones, over 80% appearing once. The clonotype originates from a woman aged 45-65 years with renal cell carcinoma. The starting material was blood, obtained from a patient whose treatment included radiotherapy and nephrectomy. The chain employs TRBV6-5 and TRBJ2-7; D remains ambiguous. The CDR3 DNA follows: TGTGCCAGCAGTTACCCACGACGGGCATCCTACGAGCAGTACTTC. Protein: CASSYPRRASYEQYF.